Each of the 27 T cell receptor beta chains below was sequenced from the same sample in a study of OX40 agonist ivuxolimab in advanced cancers. Sequencing was performed with immunoSEQ multiplex PCR; in TCRdb, only in-frame clones are kept and a portion is missing. Of approximately 82,000 clones listed, about 89% are singletons. This sample comprised CD4+ or CD8+ T cells sorted from blood, obtained in a trial of the OX40 agonist ivuxolimab. These receptor sequences come from an adult with an advanced solid tumor such as melanoma, head and neck, liver or kidney cancer.

The chain couples TRBV5-4 to TRBJ2-7; D is uncertain. The CDR3 extends over 13 amino acids. With 1 base removed from V and 7 bases from J, the gap between germline ends came to 12 bases. Per the germline V gene, CDR1 is SGHNT and CDR2 is YYREEE (reference sequence). The CDR3 region is CASSLSGSGEQYF. CDR3 coding DNA: TGTGCCAGCAGCTTGTCGGGTTCTGGGGAGCAGTACTTC.

This chain links TRBV27 with TRBJ2-3, with a tentative D call TRBD1 (6 bases). V was cut by 7 bases and J by 2 bases, with 13 bases left in between. The CDR3 contains 14 residues. Per germline, CDR1 MNHEY and CDR2 SMNVEV (reference sequence). This CDR3 reads CASTSGHNTDTQYF. Here the CDR3 DNA reads TGTGCCAGCACCTCGGGACACAACACAGATACGCAGTATTTT.

The V gene is TRBV5-1, the J gene TRBJ2-3, with TRBD1 as a possible D gene (7 bases). The CDR3 sequence is 15 residues long. Trimming removed 5 bases from V and 0 bases from J, with 13 bases in between. Germline values: CDR1 SGHRS, CDR2 YFSETQ. The CDR3 reads CASRSGGISTDTQYF. CDR3 DNA: TGCGCCAGCAGGTCAGGGGGGATTAGCACAGATACGCAGTATTTT.

The CDR3 sequence: CASSEVRQGNSPLHF. CDR3 sequence (DNA): TGTGCCAGCAGTGAAGTCCGTCAGGGGAATTCACCCCTCCACTTT. The chain uses TRBV6-1 and TRBJ1-6; D may be TRBD1 (6 bases). The CDR3 contains 15 residues. Trimming removed 1 base from V and 7 bases from J, with 11 bases in between. Germline V CDR1 and CDR2: MNHNS, SASEGT.

The V call is TRBV6-1, the J call TRBJ2-1, with 8 bases aligning to TRBD2. CDR3 length: 13 residues. The V segment lost 4 bases and the J segment 10 bases; nucleotides outside the gene matches: 6. Germline CDR1 reads MNHNS; CDR2 reads SASEGT. DNA of the CDR3: TGTGCCAGCAGTGTCCGGGGGGGCGGAGAGCAGTTCTTC. Its translation: CASSVRGGGEQFF.

The chain combines TRBV15 with TRBJ2-3; TRBD2 agrees at 8 bases. With 0 bases clipped from V and 10 bases from J, the junction kept 15 bases outside the gene matches. CDR3 length equals 17 residues. Germline lookup yields CDR1 LNHNV and CDR2 YYDKDF (reference sequence). The CDR3 DNA reads as TGTGCCACCAGCAGAGAGGGGCCCCGGATAGCGGGATCCCCGCAGTATTTT. Protein product: CATSREGPRIAGSPQYF.

This CDR3 is CARCPGTLEPQHF. The CDR3 DNA sequence: TGTGCCAGATGCCCCGGGACCCTCGAGCCCCAGCATTTT. V gene TRBV25-1 combines with J gene TRBJ1-5, with D possibly TRBD1 on 5 matching bases. V was pared by 9 bases and J by 8 bases, with 17 bases between. The CDR3 spans 13 residues. From germline, CDR1 is MGHDK and CDR2 SYGVNS.

Details on this clone: Other DNA sequences of this sample code for an identical CDR3. The CDR3 here is CASSEGQKAFF. The CDR3 DNA sequence: TGTGCCAGCAGTGAGGGACAGAAAGCTTTCTTT. The chain uses TRBV2 and TRBJ1-1, with 7 bases fitting TRBD1. Germline trimming cut 3 bases from V and 9 bases from J; bases unmatched to any gene: 1. The V gene's germline CDR1 is SNHLY and CDR2 FYNNEI. The CDR3 sequence is 11 residues long.

This clone appeared once. The rearrangement links TRBV11-2 to TRBJ2-7; D remains unclear. Deletions cut 0 bases from V and 2 bases from J, with 11 bases between. The CDR3 contains 15 residues. The germline V gene has CDR1 SGHAT and CDR2 FQNNGV. Here the CDR3 DNA reads TGTGCCAGCAGCTTAGAGCGACAAACCACCTACGAGCAGTACTTC. Translating it yields CASSLERQTTYEQYF.

The genes are TRBV30 and TRBJ1-4, with 7 nucleotides matching TRBD1. CDR3 length: 15 residues. CDR1 and CDR2 (germline): GTSNPN, SVGIG (reference sequence). The trim removed 2 bases at V and 0 bases at J, leaving 3 bases unmatched. In nucleotides, the CDR3 is TGTGCCTGGAGTCGACAGGGTGCAACTAATGAAAAACTGTTTTTT. It is translated as CAWSRQGATNEKLFF.

This chain joins TRBV2 and TRBJ2-5, with D possibly TRBD2 on 5 matching bases. The V and J ends lost 8 bases and 1 base respectively, with 20 bases between them. In germline, CDR1 is SNHLY, CDR2 FYNNEI. This CDR3 has 16 amino acids. This CDR3 reads CASQRAGTTFQETQYF. Here the CDR3 DNA reads TGTGCCAGCCAGAGGGCCGGCACCACCTTCCAAGAGACCCAGTACTTC.

The V and J genes are TRBV18 and TRBJ2-3; TRBD2 might be the D (7 bases). Trimming removed 3 bases from V and 2 bases from J, with 21 bases in between. CDR3 length equals 18 residues. Germline-derived CDR1 and CDR2 are KGHSH and LQKENI. CDR3 coding DNA: TGTGCCAGCTCACCGTCGGGGGGCGCTTTTATGCACACAGATACGCAGTATTTT. It specifies CASSPSGGAFMHTDTQYF.

V is TRBV6-5 and J is TRBJ1-1; D gene uncertain. Germline assignment: CDR1 MNHEY and CDR2 SVGAGI. The CDR3 is 14 residues long. V lost 5 bases and J lost 4, with 14 bases in between. CDR3 sequence reads: CASSPSLGSTEAFF. For the CDR3, the DNA is TGTGCCAGCAGTCCCTCCCTTGGGTCCACTGAAGCTTTCTTT.

This clone came up once. This sequence joins TRBV29-1 and TRBJ1-2; 9 bases fit TRBD1. The CDR3 covers 14 residues. Germline CDR1 SQVTM, CDR2 ANQGSEA. V was pared by 4 bases and J by 4 bases, with 7 bases of the junction left unmatched. The CDR3 nucleotides are TGCAGCGTTGGGGGACAGGGACGTGGCTATGGCTACACCTTC. Protein: CSVGGQGRGYGYTF.

J is TRBJ2-1 and V is TRBV12-5; D is unresolved. There are 13 residues in the CDR3. Trimming removed 3 bases from V and 2 bases from J, with 5 bases in between. CDR1 is LGHNT and CDR2 is FRNRAP in the germline V gene. The CDR3, as DNA: TGTGCTAGTGGTTTAGGGCCCTACAATGAGCAGTTCTTC. Protein product: CASGLGPYNEQFF.

The rearrangement joins TRBV18 to TRBJ2-1, with D perhaps TRBD1 (5 bases). The CDR3 loop spans 15 amino acids. Per the germline V gene, CDR1 is KGHSH and CDR2 is LQKENI. Trimming removed 1 base at V and 5 bases at J, with 12 bases between. The CDR3 DNA is TGTGCCAGCTCACCACAAATGCGACAGAACAATGAGCAGTTCTTC. This codes for CASSPQMRQNNEQFF.

This rearrangement joins TRBV14 to TRBJ1-2; D ambiguous. This CDR3 has 13 residues. V was shortened by 4 bases and J by 2 bases, with 8 bases between the two germline ends. The germline CDR1 and CDR2 sequences are SGHDN and FVKESK. The CDR3 region is CASSPDANYGYTF. As DNA, the CDR3 is TGTGCCAGCAGCCCAGATGCCAACTATGGCTACACCTTC.

The chain recombines TRBV27 with TRBJ1-2; D call uncertain. CDR1 and CDR2 from the germline V gene are MNHEY and SMNVEV (reference sequence). Trimming took 5 bases from V and 4 from J, leaving 14 bases between them. The CDR3 is 14 amino acids. CDR3 in amino acids: CASSPTRTIYGYTF. CDR3 DNA: TGTGCCAGCAGTCCGACGAGGACCATCTATGGCTACACCTTC.

The chain carries TRBV4-3 and TRBJ1-1; D is undetermined. Germline loops: CDR1 LGHNA, CDR2 YSLEER. CDR3 length: 13 residues. Deletions cut 3 bases from V and 3 bases from J, with 8 bases between. The CDR3 DNA sequence: TGCGCCAGCAGCCAGTCGGGGTACACTGAAGCTTTCTTT. This encodes CASSQSGYTEAFF.

The chain employs TRBV9 and TRBJ1-1; weak D call: TRBD1 (6 bases). Looked up from germline, CDR1 is SGDLS and CDR2 is YYNGEE. The CDR3 is 14 residues long. V lost 4 bases and J lost 0, with 10 bases in between. The CDR3 sequence: CASSPGQLNTEAFF. The CDR3 coding sequence is TGTGCCAGCAGCCCTGGACAGCTGAACACTGAAGCTTTCTTT. The entire variable domain, with the rest obtained from reference TRBV9 and TRBJ1-1, is as follows: DSGVTQTPKHLITATGQRVTLRCSPRSGDLSVYWYQQSLDQGLQFLIQYYNGEERAKGNILERFSAQQFPDLHSELNLSSLELGDSALYFCASSPGQLNTEAFFGQGTRLTVV.

The V and J genes are TRBV2 and TRBJ2-5, with unresolved D. CDR1 and CDR2 (germline): SNHLY, FYNNEI. The CDR3 has 13 residues. Deletions cut 8 bases from V and 4 bases from J, with 14 bases between. The chain's CDR3 is CASRLNIPETQYF. The CDR3 DNA reads TGTGCCAGCCGCCTGAACATTCCAGAGACCCAGTACTTC.

The rearrangement links TRBV5-4 to TRBJ2-1; 10 bases fit TRBD1. V was pared by 0 bases and J by 9 bases, with 6 bases of the junction left unmatched. The CDR3 runs 15 residues. Germline V gene sequence: CDR1 SGHNT, CDR2 YYREEE (reference sequence). The CDR3 loop is CASSLGGQGLLEQFF. DNA for the CDR3: TGTGCCAGCAGCTTGGGGGGACAGGGGTTGCTTGAGCAGTTCTTC. The complete variable domain, with remaining parts taken from reference TRBV5-4 and TRBJ2-1, reads ETGVTQSPTHLIKTRGQQVTLRCSSQSGHNTVSWYQQALGQGPQFIFQYYREEENGRGNFPPRFSGLQFPNYSSELNVNALELDDSALYLCASSLGGQGLLEQFFGPGTRLTVL.

This clone was counted between two and nine times. The V call is TRBV27, the J call TRBJ1-5; possible D gene TRBD1, 5 bases. V lost 5 bases and J 3 bases, leaving 14 bases between the germline ends. CDR1 and CDR2 from the germline V gene are MNHEY and SMNVEV (reference sequence). The CDR3 loop spans 15 amino acids. The CDR3 loop is CASSGAGLNNQPQHF. DNA for the CDR3: TGTGCCAGCAGTGGCGCAGGGCTAAACAATCAGCCCCAGCATTTT.

The gene calls are TRBV28 and TRBJ1-3; no firm D call. V lost 9 bases to trimming and J lost 0 bases, with 15 bases between them. This CDR3 comprises 15 residues. CDR1 and CDR2 from the germline V gene are MDHEN and SYDVKM. CDR3 amino acids: CASRTQDVSGNTIYF. The CDR3 DNA sequence: TGTGCCAGTAGGACCCAGGACGTCTCTGGAAACACCATATATTTT.

Written as DNA, the CDR3 is TGCGCCAGCGCGACACAGCTCGGTGCTGGGACCCAGTACTTC. Translating gives CASATQLGAGTQYF. The gene calls are TRBV4-3 and TRBJ2-5; no clear D gene. Trimming took off 8 bases at V and 7 bases at J, with 20 bases between the two ends. CDR1 LGHNA and CDR2 YSLEER come from the germline V gene. CDR3 length: 14 amino acids.

The chain couples TRBV29-1 to TRBJ2-5; 7 bases are a match to TRBD2. J was trimmed by 2 bases and V by 1 base; bases with no gene match: 1. The CDR3 runs 13 residues. Germline V CDR1 and CDR2: SQVTM, ANQGSEA. As DNA, the CDR3 is TGCAGCGTTGAAGGGGACTATCAAGAGACCCAGTACTTC. This translates into CSVEGDYQETQYF.

J is TRBJ2-5 and V is TRBV7-6, with 8 bases lining up with TRBD2. The CDR3 covers 13 residues. Germline assignment: CDR1 SGHVS and CDR2 FNYEAQ. Germline trimming cut 1 base from V and 5 bases from J; bases unmatched to any gene: 0. This CDR3 is CASSLGLAETQYF. CDR3 DNA sequence: TGTGCCAGCAGCTTAGGACTAGCGGAGACCCAGTACTTC.